Shown below are 19 T cell receptor beta chains from a single sample sequenced in a study of blood T cell repertoires in COVID-19. The table came from immunoSEQ multiplex PCR; TCRdb's copy has only in-frame clones and leaves some out. The sample yields roughly 96,000 clones, around 80% seen once. The sequencing input was peripheral blood. These receptors were taken from an elderly man with acute or convalescent COVID-19.

The chain carries TRBV9 and TRBJ1-1, with TRBD1 identical over 7 bases. V trimming: 0 bases; J trimming: 5 bases; junction bases outside the gene matches: 7. Germline assignment: CDR1 SGDLS and CDR2 YYNGEE. CDR3 size: 15 residues. The chain's CDR3 is CASSVGLQGRTEAFF. The CDR3 region has the DNA TGTGCCAGCAGCGTAGGGTTACAGGGGAGGACTGAAGCTTTCTTT.

The chain joins TRBV15 to TRBJ1-1, with TRBD1 matching 7 bases. V lost 0 bases and J lost 5; bases outside the gene matches: 3. In germline, CDR1 is LNHNV, CDR2 YYDKDF (reference sequence). This CDR3 is 14 amino acids long. The CDR3 protein is CATSRERGLTEAFF. CDR3 DNA sequence: TGTGCCACCAGCAGAGAGAGGGGGCTAACTGAAGCTTTCTTT.

J is TRBJ2-3 and V is TRBV6-5; 7 nucleotides match TRBD1. The trim removed 6 bases at V and 0 bases at J, leaving 6 bases unmatched. The CDR3 is made up of 15 amino acids. CDR1 and CDR2 (germline): MNHEY, SVGAGI. The CDR3, as DNA: TGTGCCAGCAGGCCGACAGGGTTCAGCACAGATACGCAGTATTTT. This sequence encodes CASRPTGFSTDTQYF.

This clone was detected only a few times. The chain is built from TRBV21-1 and TRBJ2-2; TRBD1 is the table's D call, not checked against the DNA. TRBV21-1 is assigned pseudogene status. CDR3 length equals 20 residues. The CDR3 here is CASSAGTEITPYANTGELFF. The CDR3 DNA reads as TGTGCCAGCAGCGCTGGGACAGAGATTACACCCTACGCGAACACCGGGGAGCTGTTTTTT.

J is TRBJ2-7 and V is TRBV4-1, with D possibly being TRBD1 (6 bases). CDR3 length: 15 residues. Germline V gene lookup returns CDR1 MGHRA and CDR2 YSYEKL. V dropped 0 bases and J dropped 3 bases, with 12 bases sitting between them. The CDR3 nucleotides read TGCGCCAGCAGCCAAGATCGGCAGGGGTTCTACGAGCAGTACTTC. Protein sequence: CASSQDRQGFYEQYF.

The V gene is TRBV19, the J gene TRBJ1-5; TRBD1 matches 9 bases. Germline V lookup: CDR1 LNHDA, CDR2 SQIVND (reference sequence). This CDR3 comprises 17 residues. Trimming cost V 5 bases and J 2 bases; bases outside gene matches: 10. CDR3 region: CASSPQTGTGRNQPQHF. CDR3 in DNA: TGTGCCAGTAGTCCCCAGACCGGGACAGGGCGCAATCAGCCCCAGCATTTT.

The chain recombines TRBV7-6 with TRBJ2-4, with D possibly TRBD2 on 5 matching bases. The CDR3 contains 12 residues. Trimming stripped 4 bases from V and 12 bases from J, with 13 bases between. From germline, CDR1 is SGHVS and CDR2 FNYEAQ. The CDR3 DNA reads as TGTGCCAGCAGCTCCGGACTTGGGAGTCAGTACTTC. Translated: CASSSGLGSQYF.

The J gene is TRBJ2-7, the V gene TRBV19, with D possibly being TRBD1 (5 bases). The V gene's germline CDR1 is LNHDA and CDR2 SQIVND (reference sequence). This CDR3 spans 15 amino acids. V lost 6 bases to trimming and J lost 5 bases, with 20 bases between them. The CDR3 region has the DNA TGTGCCAGTAGCCCCCCCCAGGGTGTTCGAAACGAGCAGTACTTC. Amino acid sequence: CASSPPQGVRNEQYF. The variable domain in full, completed from reference TRBV19 and TRBJ2-7, reads DGGITQSPKYLFRKEGQNVTLSCEQNLNHDAMYWYRQDPGQGLRLIYYSQIVNDFQKGDIAEGYSVSREKKESFPLTVTSAQKNPTAFYLCASSPPQGVRNEQYFGPGTRLTVT.

V usage is TRBV9 and J usage is TRBJ2-3; possible D gene TRBD1, 5 bases. Per the germline V gene, CDR1 is SGDLS and CDR2 is YYNGEE. This CDR3 region has 15 residues. V dropped 6 bases and J dropped 2 bases, with 16 bases sitting between them. In DNA, the CDR3 is TGTGCCAGCACCTATGGGGCAGTCGCCACAGATACGCAGTATTTT. The encoded protein is CASTYGAVATDTQYF. Full variable domain (rest looked up from reference TRBV9 and TRBJ2-3): DSGVTQTPKHLITATGQRVTLRCSPRSGDLSVYWYQQSLDQGLQFLIQYYNGEERAKGNILERFSAQQFPDLHSELNLSSLELGDSALYFCASTYGAVATDTQYFGPGTRLTVL.

This clone was found once. V is TRBV30 and J is TRBJ1-2, with TRBD1 as a possible D gene (5 bases). The V end was cut by 0 bases, the J end by 8 bases, with 13 bases between. This CDR3 is 13 amino acids long. Germline lookup yields CDR1 GTSNPN and CDR2 SVGIG (reference sequence). The CDR3 DNA follows: TGTGCCTGGAGTGTATTGGGCAGGGTCGGCTACACCTTC. As protein: CAWSVLGRVGYTF.

The CDR3 sequence: CASSLKETAKAFF. The CDR3 bases are TGTGCCAGCAGTTTAAAAGAGACTGCGAAAGCTTTCTTT. The chain links TRBV12-3 or TRBV12-4 to TRBJ1-1; D not resolved. There are 13 residues in the CDR3. V was pared by 2 bases and J by 9 bases, with 13 bases between.

J is TRBJ2-1 and V is TRBV7-9, with 13 nucleotides matching TRBD2. The CDR3 runs 17 residues. Germline loops: CDR1 SEHNR, CDR2 FQNEAQ (reference sequence). V was pared by 2 bases and J by 6 bases, with 7 bases of the junction left unmatched. CDR3 coding DNA: TGTGCCAGCAGCTTATGGGGTACTAGCGGGAGGGCCAATGAGCAGTTCTTC. Protein: CASSLWGTSGRANEQFF.

The chain joins TRBV27 to TRBJ2-2; D might be TRBD1 (6 bases). Germline CDR1 is MNHEY and CDR2 is SMNVEV (reference sequence). V was pared by 6 bases and J by 4 bases, with 12 bases between. The length of the CDR3 is 14 residues. CDR3 bases: TGTGCCAGCAGGGACCACAGGGCCACCGGGGAGCTGTTTTTT. Encoded protein: CASRDHRATGELFF.

The gene calls are TRBV5-5 and TRBJ1-1, with D unresolved. The CDR3 covers 14 residues. Looked up from germline, CDR1 is SGHKS and CDR2 is YYEKEE (reference sequence). V lost 4 bases and J lost 1, with 11 bases in between. The CDR3 region is CASSLQNPNTEAFF. In DNA form, the CDR3 reads TGTGCCAGCAGCCTTCAGAACCCGAACACTGAAGCTTTCTTT.

This clone was counted once. V gene TRBV5-1 combines with J gene TRBJ2-5, with TRBD2 matching 7 bases. Germline-derived CDR1 and CDR2 are SGHRS and YFSETQ. The junction had 2 bases not matched to a gene; V was cut back by 2 bases and J by 1 base. The CDR3 loop spans 14 amino acids. The CDR3 DNA reads TGCGCCAGCAGCTTCGGGGGGTTCCAAGAGACCCAGTACTTC. It yields the protein CASSFGGFQETQYF.

The chain employs TRBV27 and TRBJ2-7, with 9 nucleotides matching TRBD1. The CDR3 has 14 amino acids. The germline V gene encodes CDR1 MNHEY and CDR2 SMNVEV (reference sequence). The V gene end was trimmed by 6 bases and the J gene end by 6 bases; junction bases not matched to a gene: 9. CDR3 DNA sequence: TGTGCCAGCAGGTCGGGACAGGGAGTCGGCGAGCAGTACTTC. The encoded protein is CASRSGQGVGEQYF.

The chain carries TRBV2 and TRBJ1-5; D uncertain. V was pared by 6 bases and J by 1 base, with 10 bases between. CDR1 and CDR2 (germline): SNHLY, FYNNEI. The length of the CDR3 is 14 residues. The CDR3, as DNA: TGTGCCAGCAGGAGACGGGGAAGCAATCAGCCCCAGCATTTT. Its translation is CASRRRGSNQPQHF.

The chain employs TRBV28 and TRBJ2-7, with 7 bases matching TRBD1. Germline V lookup: CDR1 MDHEN, CDR2 SYDVKM. Germline trimming cut 5 bases from V and 5 bases from J; bases unmatched to any gene: 18. CDR3 length: 17 amino acids. The CDR3 DNA reads TGTGCCAGCAGTGACATATACTTACAGGGGTTGCTAAACGAGCAGTACTTC. Residues: CASSDIYLQGLLNEQYF.

This chain connects TRBV10-3 to TRBJ2-1; 12 bases are shared with TRBD2. This CDR3 is 15 amino acids long. Germline CDR1 reads ENHRY; CDR2 reads SYGVKD. Trimming removed 4 bases from V and 8 bases from J; junction bases left unmatched: 6. The CDR3 nucleotides read TGTGCCATCAGTGCGTCTAGCGGGGGGGCCGATGAGCAGTTCTTC. Protein sequence: CAISASSGGADEQFF.